These 6 T cell receptor beta chains share one sample of origin, sequenced in a study of blood T cell repertoires in COVID-19. Assay used: immunoSEQ multiplex PCR; TCRdb lists only in-frame clones, some missing. The repertoire holds 200,000 to 300,000 clones, with roughly 76% as singletons. Source material: peripheral blood. The receptors derive from an elderly woman with COVID-19, enrolled during active disease.

This clone has just a few counts. The CDR3 DNA reads TGTGCCAGCAGCGTACAGCCAACCTACGAGCAGTACTTC. It codes for CASSVQPTYEQYF. The chain recombines TRBV7-8 with TRBJ2-7; unclear D gene. CDR1 is SGHVS, CDR2 FQNEAQ, per germline. The V and J ends lost 5 bases and 2 bases respectively, with 10 bases between them. This CDR3 comprises 13 residues.

This clone was seen at least ten times. The chain joins TRBV9 to TRBJ1-3; TRBD1 matches at 7 bases. After removal of 3 bases from V and 2 bases from J, the junction contained 8 bases not matched to a gene. Germline CDR1 is SGDLS and CDR2 is YYNGEE. The CDR3 consists of 16 residues. CDR3 amino acids: CASSASGGRAGNTIYF. The CDR3 coding sequence is TGTGCCAGCAGCGCCTCAGGGGGAAGGGCTGGAAACACCATATATTTT. Drawing the rest from reference TRBV9 and TRBJ1-3, the complete variable domain is DSGVTQTPKHLITATGQRVTLRCSPRSGDLSVYWYQQSLDQGLQFLIQYYNGEERAKGNILERFSAQQFPDLHSELNLSSLELGDSALYFCASSASGGRAGNTIYFGEGSWLTVV.

J is TRBJ1-1 and V is TRBV7-3, with D perhaps matching TRBD1 (5 bases). V lost 6 bases and J 9 bases, leaving 20 bases between the germline ends. Germline V gene data show CDR1 as SGHTA and CDR2 as FQGTGA. This CDR3 is built from 14 residues. CDR3 sequence (DNA): TGTGCCAGCAGGGGAAGCCGGGACTCGATTCAAGCTTTCTTT. As protein: CASRGSRDSIQAFF.

The rearrangement uses TRBV7-3 and TRBJ2-5, with a weak D call TRBD2 (6 bases). CDR1 and CDR2 from the germline V gene are SGHTA and FQGTGA. V was clipped by 5 bases and J by 5 bases, with 15 bases between them. The CDR3 has 14 residues. CDR3 nucleotides: TGTGCCAGCAGCGCCGGGGTGGCGGGGGAGACCCAGTACTTC. Translating it yields CASSAGVAGETQYF.

This chain joins TRBV5-6 and TRBJ2-3; 9 positions match TRBD2. The junction had 8 bases not matched to a gene; V was cut back by 4 bases and J by 2 bases. The CDR3 runs 16 residues. Germline V gene data show CDR1 as SGHDT and CDR2 as YYEEEE. CDR3 sequence: CASSHTPSGVTDTQYF. CDR3 DNA sequence: TGTGCCAGCAGCCATACTCCTAGCGGGGTCACAGATACGCAGTATTTT.

This clone was seen more than once but under ten times. The V and J genes are TRBV30 and TRBJ2-7; TRBD2 aligns across 7 bases. CDR1 and CDR2 (germline): GTSNPN, SVGIG (reference sequence). This CDR3 has 15 residues. The ends lost 3 bases at V and 3 bases at J; junction bases unmatched: 11. CDR3: CAWSPLGGGRYEQYF. CDR3 DNA sequence: TGTGCCTGGAGCCCTCTGGGGGGGGGACGCTACGAGCAGTACTTC.